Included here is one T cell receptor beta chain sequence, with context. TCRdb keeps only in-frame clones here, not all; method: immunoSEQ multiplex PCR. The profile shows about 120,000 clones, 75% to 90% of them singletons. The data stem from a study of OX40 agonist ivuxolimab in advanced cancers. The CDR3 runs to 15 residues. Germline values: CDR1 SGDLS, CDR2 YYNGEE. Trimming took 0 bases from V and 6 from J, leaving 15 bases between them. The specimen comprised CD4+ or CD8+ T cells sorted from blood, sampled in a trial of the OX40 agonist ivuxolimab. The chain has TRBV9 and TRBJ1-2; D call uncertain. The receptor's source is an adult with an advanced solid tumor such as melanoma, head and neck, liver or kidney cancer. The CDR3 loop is CASSVAPWDDNGYTF. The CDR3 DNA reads TGTGCCAGCAGCGTAGCTCCCTGGGATGACAATGGCTACACCTTC. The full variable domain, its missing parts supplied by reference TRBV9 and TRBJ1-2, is DSGVTQTPKHLITATGQRVTLRCSPRSGDLSVYWYQQSLDQGLQFLIQYYNGEERAKGNILERFSAQQFPDLHSELNLSSLELGDSALYFCASSVAPWDDNGYTFGSGTRLTVV.